This TCR beta chain appears in the sequencing data of a study of blood T cell repertoires in COVID-19. About the research overall: Acute and convalescent COVID-19 specimens originated in the United States, Italy and Spain. From T cells, B-cell-depleted T cells, or PBMCs came the material, which was cDNA or gDNA.

Participants reported their clinical history, and cohort assignment relied on those reports. The CDR3 consists of 13 residues. In germline, CDR1 is SGHNT, CDR2 YYREEE (reference sequence). The V end was cut by 9 bases, the J end by 9 bases, with 18 bases between. Methods used by the authors: The authors estimated nucleated cell counts from reference gene primer amplification. The protocol was immunoSEQ multiplex PCR, while the TCRdb copy is restricted to in-frame clones and leaves out a portion. The V and J calls and clone size are taken from that table; D and trimming were inferred from the DNA. This sample yields 200,000 to 250,000 clones, of which 80% to 85% are seen a single time; 6.8% belongs to the top ten.

This receptor was taken from a woman aged 40 to 55 who had recovered from COVID-19. The sequenced sample consisted of PBMCs or T cells enriched from blood (not recorded which). V and J are TRBV5-4 and TRBJ2-2; the D gene is possibly TRBD2 (6 bases). CDR3 sequence reads: CATHAGPSRELFF. The DNA of the CDR3 is TGTGCCACCCACGCGGGGCCGTCCAGGGAGCTGTTTTTT.